The entry below describes one TCR beta chain. This clonotype has only a few counts. The specificity of this receptor is unknown. Qualities for individual bases were not recorded, and no much larger clone is one base off. This specimen comes from a study of response to subunit inactivated influenza vaccine (dated by TCRdb to the late 2010s). About the investigation overall: Deep quantitative T cell receptor repertoire profiling was used in the study to track responses to a trivalent subunit inactivated influenza vaccine.

Paper-wide results and their limitations: It was suggested by the authors that each seasonal influenza vaccination may recruit only a limited number of new T cells.

Counted from cysteine to phenylalanine, this CDR3 has 8 amino acids. Only the CDR3 region is kept as DNA, spanning 24 bases read in frame from base 1. The germline V gene (reference sequence) gives CDR1 as DFQATT and CDR2 as SNEGSKA. At the junction V is shortened by 6 bases and J by 13 bases, with 9 bases in between. The library was made by RT-PCR. TCRdb names Illumina HiSeq 2500 as the instrument used. The public reads were reprocessed in TCRdb via fastp at Q25 and MiXCR, keeping in-frame beta chains. Every CDR3 protein is listed once, alongside the most common genes and DNA of its rows. The sample table contains roughly 550,000 distinct CDR3 sequences; only one count was recorded for under 25% of them. The ten largest clones represent approximately 3% of the sample. These data also formed part of another study, on T cells expressing NK-cell markers. In that second paper, the authors write: TCR beta cDNA libraries were made by 5'RACE template switching that added a universal primer site and unique molecular identifiers. In sorted CD3+CD56+NKG2C+, CD3+CD56+NKG2C- and CD3+CD56-NKG2C+ T-cell subsets from 8 or 9 donors, TCR beta-chain repertoires were profiled. Among the eight sequenced donors, seven were HCMV-seropositive and one was HCMV-seronegative. In several experiments an anti-gammadeltaTCR antibody was added to restrict sorting to alphabetaTCR-expressing T cells. For more than 5 donors, the dominant CD3+CD56+NKG2C+ clonotypes were among the top 10 CD8+ clonotypes and accounted for roughly 1.0-8% of CD8+ T cells. Those dominant clonotypes were again the most abundant among CD3+CD56-NKG2C+ cells in a handful of donors, at about 28.3-60.1%. Whether the expanded NKG2C-expressing T cell clones were specific for HCMV antigens was left unclear. The study sequenced eight donors, all healthy volunteers chosen at random: three men and five women. HCMV-specific IgG was detected in serum with a commercial ELISA kit to determine HCMV serostatus. Ficoll density gradient centrifugation was used to isolate peripheral blood mononuclear cells from blood. Magnetic immunoseparation with Miltenyi isolation kits was used to isolate CD4+ and CD8+ T cells from PBMC. Synthesis of cDNA was primed from the TCR beta constant segment and was followed by two consecutive PCR amplification steps. The libraries were sequenced on Illumina HiSeq 2000/2500, MiSeq or NextSeq, producing 2 x 150 bp reads. MIGEC handled demultiplexing of the reads and grouping by UMI, while MiTCR was used to assemble and quantify clonotypes. To exclude erroneous sequences, any TCR cDNA sequence not supported by at least two reads was discarded. Downstream repertoire analysis used the tcR package, and clonotypes were matched across fractions by CDR3 nucleotide sequence plus V segment. VDJmatch was used to annotate antigen specificity against VDJdb, with one amino acid substitution allowed in CDR3.

Recombination linked TRBV20-1 to TRBJ1-1; the D gene identity is not certain. Sample: CD4+ T cells sorted from PBMCs, taken 11 to 12 days after vaccination. The receptor comes from a man aged 45-65 years who received an inactivated influenza vaccine. Donor details come from another sample of the same person, matched by shared clones. The DNA reads as follows: TGCAGTGCGCGGAGGGATTTCTTT. It specifies CSARRDFF.